These 12 T cell receptor beta chains share one sample of origin, sequenced in a study of T-cell reconstitution after alpha-beta-depleted transplantation in children. As it was prepared, the TCRbeta library received unique molecular identifiers. TCRdb recomputed calls from the PCR reads with MiXCR, one row per CDR3 protein. Of about 640,000 distinct CDR3 sequences in the sample, 15% to 20% were seen once. Sequenced material: PBMCs from the stem cell graft donor, taken from the stem cell graft. These receptors all come from a human donor who donated a stem cell graft to a child with acute myeloid leukemia.

The chain is built from TRBV20-1 and TRBJ2-5, with TRBD1 matching 7 bases. Germline loops: CDR1 DFQATT, CDR2 SNEGSKA (reference sequence). Trimming removed 3 bases from V and 4 bases from J; junction bases left unmatched: 8. There are 14 residues in the CDR3. CDR3 sequence reads: CSARGDSSSETQYF. The CDR3 region has the DNA TGCAGTGCTAGGGGGGACAGTTCCTCAGAGACCCAGTACTTC.

This clonotype was recorded at least ten times. The chain uses TRBV20-1 and TRBJ1-1; D possibly corresponds to TRBD1 (5 bases). The V end lost 4 bases, the J end lost 0 bases, and 9 bases lay between the germline ends. This CDR3 is 13 amino acids long. Per germline, CDR1 DFQATT and CDR2 SNEGSKA (reference sequence). CDR3 DNA: TGCAGTGCTACCCGGGGCATGAACACTGAAGCTTTCTTT. This gives the protein CSATRGMNTEAFF.

This clonotype came up many times. CDR3 nucleotide sequence: TGTGCCAGCAGCTCCTTAATGGGGGGAAGGGCTGAGCAGTTCTTC. Translation: CASSSLMGGRAEQFF. The rearrangement links TRBV9 to TRBJ2-1; tentatively, D is TRBD2 (6 bases). V was clipped by 4 bases and J by 9 bases, with 20 bases between them. The germline CDR1 and CDR2 sequences are SGDLS and YYNGEE. This CDR3 is 15 amino acids long.

This clonotype was seen only a few times. The V and J genes are TRBV20-1 and TRBJ2-5, with 7 bases matching TRBD2. Germline assignment: CDR1 DFQATT and CDR2 SNEGSKA (reference sequence). V lost 3 bases, J lost 1 base, and 11 bases stayed unmatched. The length of the CDR3 is 16 residues. CDR3 bases: TGCAGTGCTAGTCCCGGGTGGGGGGGATCCCAAGAGACCCAGTACTTC. Its protein product is CSASPGWGGSQETQYF.

The sample holds a few counts of this clonotype. V and J are TRBV5-1 and TRBJ1-5; D is ambiguous. This CDR3 region has 14 residues. Between the trimmed V and J ends, which lost 4 bases and 3 bases, there was a span of 11 bases. Germline CDR1 reads SGHRS; CDR2 reads YFSETQ. Here the CDR3 DNA reads TGCGCCAGCAGCCCGGACGGTAACAATCAGCCCCAGCATTTT. This encodes CASSPDGNNQPQHF.

The J gene is TRBJ1-1, the V gene TRBV5-5; the D is unclear. V lost 0 bases to trimming and J lost 0 bases, with 9 bases between them. The CDR3 is 15 residues long. Germline-derived CDR1 and CDR2 are SGHKS and YYEKEE (reference sequence). The chain's CDR3 is CASSLDWVMNTEAFF. Here the CDR3 DNA reads TGTGCCAGCAGCTTGGACTGGGTCATGAACACTGAAGCTTTCTTT.

The chain uses TRBV20-1 and TRBJ2-5; TRBD2 agrees at 11 bases. The CDR3 loop spans 15 amino acids. Germline V lookup: CDR1 DFQATT, CDR2 SNEGSKA (reference sequence). Trimming cost V 5 bases and J 3 bases; bases outside gene matches: 8. The CDR3 protein is CSARPAGLAEETQYF. In DNA form, the CDR3 reads TGCAGTGCTCGCCCTGCGGGACTAGCGGAAGAGACCCAGTACTTC.

This rearrangement joins TRBV18 to TRBJ1-2; no firm D call. This CDR3 spans 14 amino acids. V lost 0 bases and J lost 4, with 9 bases in between. Germline V gene sequence: CDR1 KGHSH, CDR2 LQKENI. DNA for the CDR3: TGTGCCAGCTCACCACCGGGCAGGAGCTATGGCTACACCTTC. The encoded protein is CASSPPGRSYGYTF. Combining the CDR3 with reference TRBV18 and TRBJ1-2 gives the whole variable domain NAGVMQNPRHLVRRRGQEARLRCSPMKGHSHVYWYRQLPEEGLKFMVYLQKENIIDESGMPKERFSAEFPKEGPSILRIQQVVRGDSAAYFCASSPPGRSYGYTFGSGTRLTVV.

Ten or more counts support this clonotype. CDR3 DNA: TGTGCCAGCAGTCCAAGGACGTCTGAAGCTTTCTTT. This gives the protein CASSPRTSEAFF. This chain links TRBV7-2 with TRBJ1-1, with D hard to call. The CDR3 consists of 12 residues. V was cut by 6 bases and J by 6 bases, with 11 bases left in between. The germline V gene encodes CDR1 SGHTA and CDR2 FQGNSA.

This chain links TRBV7-8 with TRBJ1-5; TRBD1 agrees at 7 bases. CDR1 is SGHVS, CDR2 FQNEAQ, per germline. The CDR3 length is 14 residues. V lost 5 bases, J lost 5 bases, and 6 bases stayed unmatched. DNA for the CDR3: TGTGCCAGCAGCGGGACAGACCGATATCAGCCCCAGCATTTT. Translating it yields CASSGTDRYQPQHF. The full variable domain, in which reference TRBV7-8 and TRBJ1-5 provide the parts outside the CDR3, is GAGVSQSPRYKVAKRGQDVALRCDPISGHVSLFWYQQALGQGPEFLTYFQNEAQLDKSGLPSDRFFAERPEGSVSTLKIQRTQQEDSAVYLCASSGTDRYQPQHFGDGTRLSIL.

In this sample, this clonotype turned up many times. The chain uses TRBV20-1 and TRBJ2-3, with D perhaps TRBD2 (7 bases). Germline CDR1 is DFQATT and CDR2 is SNEGSKA (reference sequence). The CDR3 extends over 13 amino acids. V lost 3 bases to trimming and J lost 9 bases, with 16 bases between them. The CDR3 region is CSASVGGPQTQYF. CDR3 sequence (DNA): TGCAGTGCTAGTGTCGGGGGGCCCCAAACGCAGTATTTT.

The rearrangement uses TRBV18 and TRBJ2-7; D unclear. V lost 3 bases, J lost 4 bases, and 10 bases lay in between. The CDR3 length is 13 residues. Looked up from germline, CDR1 is KGHSH and CDR2 is LQKENI. CDR3 sequence (DNA): TGTGCCAGCTCACCGGGAAAGGCATACGAGCAGTACTTC. It specifies CASSPGKAYEQYF.